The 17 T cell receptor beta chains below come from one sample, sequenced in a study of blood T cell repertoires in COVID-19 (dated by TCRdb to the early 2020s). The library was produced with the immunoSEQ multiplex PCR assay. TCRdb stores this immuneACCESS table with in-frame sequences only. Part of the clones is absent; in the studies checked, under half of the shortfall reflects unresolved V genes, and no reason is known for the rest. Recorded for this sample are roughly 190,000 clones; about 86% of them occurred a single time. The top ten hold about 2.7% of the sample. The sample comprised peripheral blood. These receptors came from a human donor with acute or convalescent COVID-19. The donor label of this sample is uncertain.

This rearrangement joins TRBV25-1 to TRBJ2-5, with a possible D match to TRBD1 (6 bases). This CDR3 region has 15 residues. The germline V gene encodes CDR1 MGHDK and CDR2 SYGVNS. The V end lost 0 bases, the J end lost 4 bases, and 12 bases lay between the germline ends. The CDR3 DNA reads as TGTGCCAGCAGTGAATATGGAACAGGGAGAGAGACCCAGTACTTC. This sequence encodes CASSEYGTGRETQYF.

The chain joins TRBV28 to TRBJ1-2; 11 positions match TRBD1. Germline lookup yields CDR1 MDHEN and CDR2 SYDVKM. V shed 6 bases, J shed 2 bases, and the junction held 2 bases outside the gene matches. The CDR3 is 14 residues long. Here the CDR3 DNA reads TGTGCCAGCAGGGGACAGGGGGAGAACTATGGCTACACCTTC. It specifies CASRGQGENYGYTF.

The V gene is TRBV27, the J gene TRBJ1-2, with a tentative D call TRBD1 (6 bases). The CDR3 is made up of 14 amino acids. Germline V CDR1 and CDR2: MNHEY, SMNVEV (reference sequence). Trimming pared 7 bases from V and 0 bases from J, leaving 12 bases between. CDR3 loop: CASTRTAANYGYTF. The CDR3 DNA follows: TGTGCCAGCACCAGGACAGCAGCTAACTATGGCTACACCTTC.

CDR3: CASSLDLADSYNEQFF. The CDR3, as DNA: TGTGCCAGCAGCTTGGATCTGGCGGACTCCTACAATGAGCAGTTCTTC. The genes are TRBV5-4 and TRBJ2-1; D gene ambiguous. The length of the CDR3 is 16 residues. Germline V gene data show CDR1 as SGHNT and CDR2 as YYREEE (reference sequence). Trimming took 0 bases from V and 0 from J, leaving 10 bases between them.

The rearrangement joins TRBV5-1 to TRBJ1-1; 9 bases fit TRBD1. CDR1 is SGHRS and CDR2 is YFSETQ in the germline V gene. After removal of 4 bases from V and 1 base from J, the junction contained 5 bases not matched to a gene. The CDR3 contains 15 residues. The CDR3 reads CASSQGGQGNTEAFF. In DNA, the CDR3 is TGCGCCAGCAGCCAAGGGGGACAGGGGAACACTGAAGCTTTCTTT.

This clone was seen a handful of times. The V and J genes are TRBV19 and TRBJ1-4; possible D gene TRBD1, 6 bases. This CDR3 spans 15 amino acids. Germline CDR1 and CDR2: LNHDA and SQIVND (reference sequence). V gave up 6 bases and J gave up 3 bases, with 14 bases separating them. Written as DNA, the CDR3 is TGTGCCAGTAGACGGGGGGCCTTTTCTAATGAAAAACTGTTTTTT. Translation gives CASRRGAFSNEKLFF. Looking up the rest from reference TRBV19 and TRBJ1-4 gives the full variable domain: DGGITQSPKYLFRKEGQNVTLSCEQNLNHDAMYWYRQDPGQGLRLIYYSQIVNDFQKGDIAEGYSVSREKKESFPLTVTSAQKNPTAFYLCASRRGAFSNEKLFFGSGTQLSVL.

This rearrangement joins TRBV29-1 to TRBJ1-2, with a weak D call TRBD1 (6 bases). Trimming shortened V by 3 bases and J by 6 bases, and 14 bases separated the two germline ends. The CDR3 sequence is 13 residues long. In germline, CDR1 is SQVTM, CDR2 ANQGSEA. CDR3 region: CSVDTGTPNGYTF. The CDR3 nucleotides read TGCAGCGTTGACACCGGGACACCAAATGGCTACACCTTC. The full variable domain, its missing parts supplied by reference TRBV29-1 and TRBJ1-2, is SAVISQKPSRDICQRGTSLTIQCQVDSQVTMMFWYRQQPGQSLTLIATANQGSEATYESGFVIDKFPISRPNLTFSTLTVSNMSPEDSSIYLCSVDTGTPNGYTFGSGTRLTVV.

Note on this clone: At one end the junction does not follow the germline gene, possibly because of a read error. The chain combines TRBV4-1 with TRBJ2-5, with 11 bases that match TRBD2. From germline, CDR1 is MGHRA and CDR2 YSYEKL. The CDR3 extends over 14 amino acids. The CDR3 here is CASSPTGLAGGLNF. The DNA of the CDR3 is TGCGCCAGCAGCCCAACAGGTCTAGCGGGGGGCCTGAACTTC.

CDR3 sequence reads: CASSHAGQREKLFF. In DNA form, the CDR3 reads TGCGCCAGCAGCCATGCGGGACAGCGTGAAAAACTGTTTTTT. The chain combines TRBV4-1 with TRBJ1-4; TRBD1 aligns across 7 bases. Germline lookup yields CDR1 MGHRA and CDR2 YSYEKL. This CDR3 comprises 14 residues. V dropped 3 bases and J dropped 7; count of bases not matched to a gene: 5.

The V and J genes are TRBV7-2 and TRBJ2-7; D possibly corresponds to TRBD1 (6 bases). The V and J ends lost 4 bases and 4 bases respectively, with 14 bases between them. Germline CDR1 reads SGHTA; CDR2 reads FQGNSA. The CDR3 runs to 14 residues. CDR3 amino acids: CASSSSLDRYEQYF. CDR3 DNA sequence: TGTGCCAGCAGCTCAAGTCTGGACAGATACGAGCAGTACTTC.

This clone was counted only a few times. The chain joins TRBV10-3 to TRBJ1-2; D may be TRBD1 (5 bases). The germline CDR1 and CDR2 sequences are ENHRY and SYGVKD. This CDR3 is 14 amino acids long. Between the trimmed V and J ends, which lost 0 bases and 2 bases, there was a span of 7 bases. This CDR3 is CAISESRQNYGYTF. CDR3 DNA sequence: TGTGCCATCAGTGAGTCGAGACAGAACTATGGCTACACCTTC.

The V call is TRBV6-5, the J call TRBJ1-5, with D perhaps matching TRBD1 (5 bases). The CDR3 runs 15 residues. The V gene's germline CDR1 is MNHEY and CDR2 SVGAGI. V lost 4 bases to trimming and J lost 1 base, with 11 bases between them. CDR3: CASSWSRGSNQPQHF. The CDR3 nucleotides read TGTGCCAGCAGTTGGTCCCGGGGGAGCAATCAGCCCCAGCATTTT.

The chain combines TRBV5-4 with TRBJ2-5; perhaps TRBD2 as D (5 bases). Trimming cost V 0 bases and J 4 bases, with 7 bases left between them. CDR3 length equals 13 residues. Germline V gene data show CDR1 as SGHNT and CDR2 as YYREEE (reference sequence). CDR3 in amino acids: CASSLAGIETQYF. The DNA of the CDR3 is TGTGCCAGCAGCTTGGCCGGGATAGAGACCCAGTACTTC.

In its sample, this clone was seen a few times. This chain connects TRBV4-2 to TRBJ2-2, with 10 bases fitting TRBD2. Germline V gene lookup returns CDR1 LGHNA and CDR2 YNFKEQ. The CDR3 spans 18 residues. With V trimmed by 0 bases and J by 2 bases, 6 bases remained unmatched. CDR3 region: CASSQDPSGGYNTGELFF. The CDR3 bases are TGTGCCAGCAGCCAAGATCCTAGCGGGGGTTACAACACCGGGGAGCTGTTTTTT.

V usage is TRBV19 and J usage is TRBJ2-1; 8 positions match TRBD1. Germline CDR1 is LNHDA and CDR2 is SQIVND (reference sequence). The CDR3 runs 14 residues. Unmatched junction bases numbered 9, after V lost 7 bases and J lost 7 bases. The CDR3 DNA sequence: TGTGCCAGTACCGAGCAGGGGGCGGTGAATGAGCAGTTCTTC. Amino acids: CASTEQGAVNEQFF.

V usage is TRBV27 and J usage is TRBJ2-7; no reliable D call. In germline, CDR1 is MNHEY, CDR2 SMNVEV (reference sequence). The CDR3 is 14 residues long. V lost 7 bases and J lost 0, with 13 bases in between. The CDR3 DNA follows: TGTGCCAGCAATCGAGCCCTGAGCTCCTACGAGCAGTACTTC. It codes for CASNRALSSYEQYF.

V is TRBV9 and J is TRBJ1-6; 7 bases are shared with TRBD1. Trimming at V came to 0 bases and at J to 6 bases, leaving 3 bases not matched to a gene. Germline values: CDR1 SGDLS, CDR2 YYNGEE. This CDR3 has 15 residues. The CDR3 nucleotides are TGTGCCAGCAGCGTAGGGGGACAGAGTAATTCACCCCTCCACTTT. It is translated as CASSVGGQSNSPLHF.